This T cell receptor (beta chain) was sequenced during a study of monozygotic twins with inflammatory bowel disease. Broader study findings: Whereas healthy co-twins had higher TCRbeta diversity (inverse Simpson), IBD patients had lower diversity.

Concerning this clonotype itself: The antigen is undetermined.

The CDR3 length is 13 residues. Germline V lookup: CDR1 DFQATT, CDR2 SNEGSKA (reference sequence). Using TCRalpha and TCRbeta cDNA, the researchers carried out two nested PCRs that lasted around 15 and 9 cycles. TCRdb re-analyzed the 5' RACE reads; it lists each CDR3 protein once, without DNA. The table lists approximately 160,000 distinct CDR3 sequences. This chain uses TRBV20-1 with TRBJ1-4. The sequence was collected from a human donor with ulcerative colitis or Crohn's disease, or a healthy co-twin of an affected twin (not recorded which). Sequencing was carried out using blood. CDR3 region: CSAVGFLQEKLFF.